Shown below are 25 T cell receptor beta chains from a single sample sequenced in a study of T-cell reconstitution after alpha-beta-depleted transplantation in children. A library of TCRbeta sequences, prepared with unique molecular identifiers, was generated. MiXCR, run by TCRdb on the PCR reads, gives a single entry per CDR3 protein. The sample contains 350,000 to 400,000 distinct CDR3 sequences, approximately 12% of which appear only once. Sequencing was performed on PBMCs, taken from the stem cell graft. The receptors were gathered from a human donor who donated a stem cell graft to a child with Fanconi anemia.

In this sample, this clonotype turned up a few times. The chain recombines TRBV27 with TRBJ2-5; TRBD2 aligns across 12 bases. This CDR3 has 15 residues. After removal of 3 bases from V and 5 bases from J, the junction contained 4 bases not matched to a gene. CDR1 is MNHEY and CDR2 is SMNVEV in the germline V gene (reference sequence). CDR3 coding DNA: TGTGCCAGCAGTTTCCTAGCGGGGGGGCCGGAGACCCAGTACTTC. Its protein is CASSFLAGGPETQYF.

This clonotype has a count of ten or more. The chain recombines TRBV12-3 or TRBV12-4 with TRBJ2-3, with D possibly matching TRBD2 (6 bases). The CDR3 has 18 amino acids. V lost 4 bases and J 0 bases, leaving 20 bases between the germline ends. CDR3 DNA: TGTGCCAGCAGTTCCTGGAGGGATAGCGCGGGGAGCACAGATACGCAGTATTTT. It yields the protein CASSSWRDSAGSTDTQYF.

This clonotype was found many times. The chain links TRBV27 to TRBJ2-2; a possible D gene is TRBD1 (5 bases). CDR3 length: 16 residues. V lost 6 bases and J lost 0, with 14 bases in between. The V gene's germline CDR1 is MNHEY and CDR2 SMNVEV (reference sequence). DNA of the CDR3: TGTGCCAGCAGACAGGCCCTGAATACGAACACCGGGGAGCTGTTTTTT. This codes for CASRQALNTNTGELFF.

This clonotype has at least ten counts. The chain carries TRBV5-6 and TRBJ2-5, with D maybe TRBD2 (5 bases). Germline loops: CDR1 SGHDT, CDR2 YYEEEE. The V end lost 0 bases, the J end lost 4 bases, and 10 bases lay between the germline ends. The CDR3 length is 14 residues. The CDR3 loop reads CASSLEVARETQYF. In DNA form, the CDR3 reads TGTGCCAGCAGCTTGGAGGTAGCGAGAGAGACCCAGTACTTC. Filled out from reference TRBV5-6 and TRBJ2-5, the complete variable domain reads DAGVTQSPTHLIKTRGQQVTLRCSPKSGHDTVSWYQQALGQGPQFIFQYYEEEERQRGNFPDRFSGHQFPNYSSELNVNALLLGDSALYLCASSLEVARETQYFGPGTRLLVL.

This clonotype appeared many times. The genes are TRBV4-1 and TRBJ2-3; D tentatively reads TRBD1 or TRBD2 (5 bases each). Trimming removed 0 bases at V and 5 bases at J, with 12 bases between. The CDR3 loop spans 15 amino acids. The germline gives CDR1 MGHRA, CDR2 YSYEKL. The CDR3: CASSQDGAFEDTQYF. For the CDR3, the DNA is TGCGCCAGCAGCCAAGACGGGGCTTTTGAAGATACGCAGTATTTT.

The chain employs TRBV5-1 and TRBJ1-1; D might be TRBD1 (6 bases). The CDR3 covers 16 residues. With 4 bases removed from V and 0 bases from J, the gap between germline ends came to 16 bases. CDR1 and CDR2 from the germline V gene are SGHRS and YFSETQ. CDR3 coding DNA: TGCGCCAGCAGCGTAGCCGGGGGGCCTATGAACACTGAAGCTTTCTTT. This translates into CASSVAGGPMNTEAFF.

The chain uses TRBV7-2 and TRBJ2-7; D is uncertain. Germline V gene data show CDR1 as SGHTA and CDR2 as FQGNSA. The CDR3 consists of 14 residues. V was pared by 4 bases and J by 0 bases, with 10 bases between. The CDR3 bases are TGTGCCAGCAGCTCGACGCCGAGCTCCTACGAGCAGTACTTC. Amino acids: CASSSTPSSYEQYF.

This clonotype was observed at least ten times. J is TRBJ1-2 and V is TRBV29-1; unclear D gene. Germline V gene sequence: CDR1 SQVTM, CDR2 ANQGSEA. This CDR3 is 11 amino acids long. The CDR3: CSATENYGYTF. The CDR3 nucleotides read TGCAGTGCGACTGAGAACTATGGCTACACCTTC.

A few counts support this clonotype. This chain connects TRBV11-2 to TRBJ2-1, with 7 bases identical to TRBD2. Losses at the gene ends were 6 bases for V and 3 bases for J; bases not matched to a gene: 5. The CDR3 sequence is 14 residues long. The germline V gene encodes CDR1 SGHAT and CDR2 FQNNGV. The CDR3 here is CASSSSGHYNEQFF. The CDR3 bases are TGTGCCAGCAGTTCTAGCGGACACTACAATGAGCAGTTCTTC.

J is TRBJ2-3 and V is TRBV20-1; TRBD1 is a possible D gene (5 bases). V shed 4 bases and J shed 0 bases, with 11 bases lying between them. The CDR3 extends over 14 amino acids. CDR1 and CDR2 (germline): DFQATT, SNEGSKA (reference sequence). CDR3 coding DNA: TGCAGTGCTAAAGACAGAACTAGCACAGATACGCAGTATTTT. This codes for CSAKDRTSTDTQYF.

The gene calls are TRBV5-5 and TRBJ2-1; D is perhaps TRBD2 (6 bases). Germline V lookup: CDR1 SGHKS, CDR2 YYEKEE (reference sequence). V was pared by 4 bases and J by 2 bases, with 10 bases between. CDR3 length: 14 residues. For the CDR3, the DNA is TGTGCCAGCAGCAGGACTAAGGCCTACAATGAGCAGTTCTTC. Translated, it gives CASSRTKAYNEQFF.

This clonotype was seen only a few times. CDR3 sequence (DNA): TGCAGCGTATCCGGGACTGGGAGGGAGACCCAGTACTTC. Translated, it gives CSVSGTGRETQYF. The genes are TRBV29-1 and TRBJ2-5, with D possibly TRBD2 on 6 matching bases. The CDR3 is made up of 13 amino acids. The germline CDR1 and CDR2 sequences are SQVTM and ANQGSEA. With 6 bases removed from V and 5 bases from J, the gap between germline ends came to 16 bases.

The chain links TRBV15 to TRBJ2-3, with TRBD1 as a possible D gene (7 bases). The CDR3 has 16 residues. Germline CDR1 reads LNHNV; CDR2 reads YYDKDF (reference sequence). Trimming took off 0 bases at V and 1 base at J, with 11 bases between the two ends. CDR3 bases: TGTGCCACCAGCAGAGAAGGCAGGGGGGGCACAGATACGCAGTATTTT. It codes for CATSREGRGGTDTQYF.

This clonotype was recorded at least ten times. The V gene is TRBV28, the J gene TRBJ1-1; no clear D gene. Germline V lookup: CDR1 MDHEN, CDR2 SYDVKM. The CDR3 length is 13 residues. The V gene lost 7 bases and the J gene lost 0 bases, with 9 bases spanning the gap. CDR3 loop: CASMATVNTEAFF. The CDR3 nucleotides are TGTGCCAGCATGGCTACCGTGAACACTGAAGCTTTCTTT. The variable domain in full, with the rest retrieved from reference TRBV28 and TRBJ1-1, is DVKVTQSSRYLVKRTGEKVFLECVQDMDHENMFWYRQDPGLGLRLIYFSYDVKMKEKGDIPEGYSVSREKKERFSLILESASTNQTSMYLCASMATVNTEAFFGQGTRLTVV.

This clonotype was recorded a few times. The chain employs TRBV27 and TRBJ2-1; TRBD2 agrees at 10 bases. The trim removed 2 bases at V and 4 bases at J, leaving 2 bases unmatched. The CDR3 consists of 15 residues. The germline V gene has CDR1 MNHEY and CDR2 SMNVEV (reference sequence). The CDR3 DNA reads TGTGCCAGCAGTTTAGAGCGGGGGGGATACAATGAGCAGTTCTTC. It encodes CASSLERGGYNEQFF.

J is TRBJ1-6 and V is TRBV12-3 or TRBV12-4; D perhaps matches TRBD1 (6 bases). V gave up 4 bases and J gave up 10 bases, with 11 bases separating them. This CDR3 has 13 amino acids. This chain's CDR3 is CASSSSGESPLHF. The CDR3 DNA follows: TGTGCCAGCAGTTCCTCAGGGGAGTCACCCCTCCACTTT.

The table lists this clonotype with many counts. V gene TRBV12-3 or TRBV12-4 combines with J gene TRBJ1-5; D may be TRBD1 (6 bases). Deletions cut 6 bases from V and 2 bases from J, with 11 bases between. The CDR3 contains 14 residues. CDR3 loop: CASSQGGGNQPQHF. The CDR3 nucleotides are TGTGCCAGCAGCCAAGGGGGGGGCAATCAGCCCCAGCATTTT.

The chain is built from TRBV12-3 or TRBV12-4 and TRBJ2-2, with 7 bases matching TRBD1. CDR3 length equals 16 residues. The trim removed 1 base at V and 4 bases at J, leaving 6 bases unmatched. The CDR3 is CASSLGGGRPTGELFF. The CDR3 region has the DNA TGTGCCAGCAGTTTAGGAGGGGGCCGCCCCACCGGGGAGCTGTTTTTT.

This clonotype turned up a few times. The chain links TRBV7-9 to TRBJ2-3; 12 bases are shared with TRBD2. V was clipped by 5 bases and J by 1 base; unmatched bases: 13. The CDR3 runs 19 residues. The germline gives CDR1 SEHNR, CDR2 FQNEAQ (reference sequence). The CDR3 DNA is TGTGCCAGCAGCCACGCCGGACTAGCGGGGTTACTAGGCACAGATACGCAGTATTTT. The encoded protein is CASSHAGLAGLLGTDTQYF.

This chain connects TRBV5-1 to TRBJ2-5; no clear D gene. The germline CDR1 and CDR2 sequences are SGHRS and YFSETQ. The CDR3 has 14 amino acids. V was shortened by 0 bases and J by 7 bases, with 13 bases between the two germline ends. Written as DNA, the CDR3 is TGCGCCAGCAGCTTGGACCCGGATCGAGTGACCCAGTACTTC. Translation gives CASSLDPDRVTQYF.

This clonotype was counted at least ten times. The rearrangement joins TRBV12-3 or TRBV12-4 to TRBJ1-1, with D possibly TRBD1 on 6 matching bases. The V gene lost 6 bases and the J gene lost 6 bases, with 17 bases spanning the gap. There are 14 residues in the CDR3. The chain's CDR3 is CASRREGGRAEAFF. CDR3 nucleotides: TGTGCCAGCAGACGAGAGGGGGGAAGGGCTGAAGCTTTCTTT.

J is TRBJ1-4 and V is TRBV12-3 or TRBV12-4, with D hard to call. This CDR3 has 14 amino acids. V shed 3 bases and J shed 9 bases, with 14 bases lying between them. Written as DNA, the CDR3 is TGTGCCAGCAGTTTGGACGGGGAAGGAAAAAAACTGTTTTTT. Translation gives CASSLDGEGKKLFF.

This clonotype was observed a handful of times. The chain couples TRBV11-2 to TRBJ2-3; D ambiguous. The CDR3 has 13 amino acids. V was pared by 6 bases and J by 5 bases, with 12 bases between. Germline assignment: CDR1 SGHAT and CDR2 FQNNGV. CDR3 residues: CASRDPTGDTQYF. The CDR3 nucleotides read TGTGCCAGCAGAGACCCGACGGGAGATACGCAGTATTTT.

The CDR3 DNA follows: TGTGCCAGCTCACCAGAGACCGCTTCGAACACCGGGGAGCTGTTTTTT. This encodes CASSPETASNTGELFF. V and J are TRBV18 and TRBJ2-2; D remains ambiguous. The V gene lost 2 bases and the J gene lost 0 bases, with 10 bases spanning the gap. Germline values: CDR1 KGHSH, CDR2 LQKENI. The CDR3 is 16 residues long.

CDR3 protein: CASSKDRTTTEAFF. The CDR3 DNA reads as TGTGCCAGCAGCAAAGACAGGACTACCACTGAAGCTTTCTTT. This chain connects TRBV7-8 to TRBJ1-1, with a tentative D call TRBD1 (6 bases). V was pared by 5 bases and J by 4 bases, with 14 bases between. Germline V gene sequence: CDR1 SGHVS, CDR2 FQNEAQ. The CDR3 is 14 amino acids.